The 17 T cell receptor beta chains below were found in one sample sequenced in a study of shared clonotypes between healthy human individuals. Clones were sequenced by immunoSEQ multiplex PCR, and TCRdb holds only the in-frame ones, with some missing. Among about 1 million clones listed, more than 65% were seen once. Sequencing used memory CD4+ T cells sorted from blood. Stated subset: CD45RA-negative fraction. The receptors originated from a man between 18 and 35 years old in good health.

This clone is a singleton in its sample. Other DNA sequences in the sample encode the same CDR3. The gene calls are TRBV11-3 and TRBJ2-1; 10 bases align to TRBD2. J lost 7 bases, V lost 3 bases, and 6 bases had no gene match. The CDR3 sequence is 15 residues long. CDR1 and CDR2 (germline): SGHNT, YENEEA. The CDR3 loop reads CASSLVLAGVNEQFF. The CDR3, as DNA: TGTGCCAGCAGCTTGGTTCTAGCGGGAGTAAATGAGCAGTTCTTC.

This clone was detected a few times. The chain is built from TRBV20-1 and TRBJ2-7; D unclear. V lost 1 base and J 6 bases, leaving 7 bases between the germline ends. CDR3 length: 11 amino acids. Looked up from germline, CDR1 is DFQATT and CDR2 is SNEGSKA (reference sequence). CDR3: CSARVASEQYF. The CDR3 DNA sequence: TGCAGTGCTAGAGTTGCATCCGAGCAGTACTTC.

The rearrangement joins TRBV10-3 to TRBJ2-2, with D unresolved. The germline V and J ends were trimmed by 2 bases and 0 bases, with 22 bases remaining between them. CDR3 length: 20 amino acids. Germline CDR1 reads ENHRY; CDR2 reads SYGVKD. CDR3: CAISERRSGPLKANTGELFF. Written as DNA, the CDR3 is TGTGCCATCAGTGAGCGGCGCTCGGGCCCCTTGAAGGCGAACACCGGGGAGCTGTTTTTT.

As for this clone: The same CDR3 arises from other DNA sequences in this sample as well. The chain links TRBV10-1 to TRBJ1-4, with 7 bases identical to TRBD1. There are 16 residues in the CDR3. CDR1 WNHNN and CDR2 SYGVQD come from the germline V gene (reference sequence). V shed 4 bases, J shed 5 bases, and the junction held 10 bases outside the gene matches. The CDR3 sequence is CASSGQGKGRNEKLFF. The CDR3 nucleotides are TGCGCCAGCAGTGGACAGGGAAAGGGAAGGAATGAAAAACTGTTTTTT.

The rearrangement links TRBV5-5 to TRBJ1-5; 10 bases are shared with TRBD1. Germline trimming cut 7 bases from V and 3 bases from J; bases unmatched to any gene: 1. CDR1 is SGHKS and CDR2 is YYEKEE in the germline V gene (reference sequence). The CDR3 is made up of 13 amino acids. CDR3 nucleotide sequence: TGTGCCAGCGGGACAGGGGACAATCAGCCCCAGCATTTT. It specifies CASGTGDNQPQHF.

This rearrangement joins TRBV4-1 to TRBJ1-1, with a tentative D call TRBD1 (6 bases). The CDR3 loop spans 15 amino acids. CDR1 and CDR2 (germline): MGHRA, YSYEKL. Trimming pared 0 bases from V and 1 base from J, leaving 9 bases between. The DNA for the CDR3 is TGCGCCAGCAGCCAAGAGGGGGCGGAGAACACTGAAGCTTTCTTT. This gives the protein CASSQEGAENTEAFF.

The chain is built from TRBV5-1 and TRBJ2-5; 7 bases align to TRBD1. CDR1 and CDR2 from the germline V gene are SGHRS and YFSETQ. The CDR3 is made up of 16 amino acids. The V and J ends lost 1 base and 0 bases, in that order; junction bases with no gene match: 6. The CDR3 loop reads CASSLRGHGYQETQYF. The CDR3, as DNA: TGCGCCAGCAGCTTGAGGGGGCACGGGTACCAAGAGACCCAGTACTTC.

DNA of the CDR3: TGTGCCAGCGTAGGGGGAGGGAATCAGCCCCAGCATTTT. Amino acids: CASVGGGNQPQHF. This sequence joins TRBV7-8 and TRBJ1-5, with D tentatively TRBD1 (6 bases). This CDR3 has 13 residues. The germline V and J ends were trimmed by 8 bases and 4 bases, with 12 bases remaining between them. Per germline, CDR1 SGHVS and CDR2 FQNEAQ.

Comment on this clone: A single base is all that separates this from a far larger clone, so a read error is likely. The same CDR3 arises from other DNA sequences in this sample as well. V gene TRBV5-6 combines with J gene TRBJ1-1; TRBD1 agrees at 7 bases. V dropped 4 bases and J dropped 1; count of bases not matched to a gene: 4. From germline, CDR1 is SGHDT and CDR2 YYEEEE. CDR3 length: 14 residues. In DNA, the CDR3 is TGTGCCAGCAGCGGGACAGTAAGGAACACTGAAGCTTTCTTT. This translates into CASSGTVRNTEAFF.

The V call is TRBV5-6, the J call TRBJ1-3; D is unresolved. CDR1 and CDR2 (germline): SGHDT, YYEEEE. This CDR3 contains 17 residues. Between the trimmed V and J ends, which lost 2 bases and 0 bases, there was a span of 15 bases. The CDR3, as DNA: TGTGCCAGCAGCTTCGGATACTTTGCGAGCTCTGGAAACACCATATATTTT. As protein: CASSFGYFASSGNTIYF.

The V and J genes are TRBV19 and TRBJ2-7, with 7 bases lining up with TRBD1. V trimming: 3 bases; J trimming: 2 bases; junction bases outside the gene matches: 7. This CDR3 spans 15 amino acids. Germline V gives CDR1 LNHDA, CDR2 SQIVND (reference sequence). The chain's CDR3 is CASSIDGQAPYEQYF. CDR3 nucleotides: TGTGCCAGTAGTATTGACGGACAGGCGCCCTACGAGCAGTACTTC. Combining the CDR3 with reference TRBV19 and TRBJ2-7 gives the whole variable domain DGGITQSPKYLFRKEGQNVTLSCEQNLNHDAMYWYRQDPGQGLRLIYYSQIVNDFQKGDIAEGYSVSREKKESFPLTVTSAQKNPTAFYLCASSIDGQAPYEQYFGPGTRLTVT.

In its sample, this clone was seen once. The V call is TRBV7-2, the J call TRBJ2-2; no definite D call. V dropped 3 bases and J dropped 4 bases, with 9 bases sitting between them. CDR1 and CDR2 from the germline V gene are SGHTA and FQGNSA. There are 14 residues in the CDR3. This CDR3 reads CASSFVVPTGELFF. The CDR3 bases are TGTGCCAGCAGCTTTGTCGTCCCCACCGGGGAGCTGTTTTTT.

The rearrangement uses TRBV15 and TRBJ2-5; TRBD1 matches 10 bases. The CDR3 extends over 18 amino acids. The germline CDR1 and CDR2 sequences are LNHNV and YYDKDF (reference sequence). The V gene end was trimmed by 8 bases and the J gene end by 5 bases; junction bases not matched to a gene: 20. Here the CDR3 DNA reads TGTGCCACCCTCGGGACAGGGGATCTCCGATATGACTTGGAGACCCAGTACTTC. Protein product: CATLGTGDLRYDLETQYF.

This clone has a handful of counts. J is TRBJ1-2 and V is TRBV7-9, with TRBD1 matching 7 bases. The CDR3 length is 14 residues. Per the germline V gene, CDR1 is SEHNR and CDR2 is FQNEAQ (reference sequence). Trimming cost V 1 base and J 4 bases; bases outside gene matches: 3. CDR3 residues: CASSLGRDSYGYTF. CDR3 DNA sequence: TGTGCCAGCAGCTTAGGACGGGACAGCTATGGCTACACCTTC.

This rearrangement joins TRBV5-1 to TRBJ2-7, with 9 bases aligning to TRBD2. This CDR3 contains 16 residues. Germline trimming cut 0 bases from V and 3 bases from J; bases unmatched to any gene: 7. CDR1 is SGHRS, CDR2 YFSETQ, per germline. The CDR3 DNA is TGCGCCAGCAGCTTGGACCGGCCTAGCGGGAACTACGAGCAGTACTTC. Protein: CASSLDRPSGNYEQYF.

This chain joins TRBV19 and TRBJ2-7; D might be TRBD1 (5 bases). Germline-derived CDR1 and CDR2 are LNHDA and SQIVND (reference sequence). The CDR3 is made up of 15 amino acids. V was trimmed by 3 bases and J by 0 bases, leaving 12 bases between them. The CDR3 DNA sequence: TGTGCCAGTAGTATCGGCCCTGGGGCCTCCTACGAGCAGTACTTC. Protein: CASSIGPGASYEQYF.

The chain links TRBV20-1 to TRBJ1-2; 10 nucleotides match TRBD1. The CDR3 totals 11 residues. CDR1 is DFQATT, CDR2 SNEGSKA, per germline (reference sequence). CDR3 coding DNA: TGCAGAGCTGGACAGGGGGATGGCTACACCTTC. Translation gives CRAGQGDGYTF.